The source of this TCR beta chain is a study of metastatic and nonmetastatic thyroid tumors. Overall study: The comparison covered peripheral blood and tumor or nodule tissue in malignant and benign thyroid patients. Study observations and caveats: Across blood and tumor, TCR beta diversity in malignant thyroid tumors was reportedly significantly higher than in benign nodules.

TCRdb re-called the PCR reads with MiXCR. The top ten clones hold 9.5% to 11% of a sample with approximately 15,000 clones, about 34% of them seen once. Comments on this clone: As yet, its antigen is unknown.

Nobody among the patients had been given any treatment before thyroid surgery. This TCR was sampled from a male donor with papillary thyroid cancer or a benign thyroid nodule (not recorded which). Some clones in this sample may be carry-over from other donors' samples. Specimen: tumor tissue.

CDR3 in amino acids: CASSLQPGGNYGYTF. The CDR3 nucleotides are TGCGCCAGCAGCTTACAGCCAGGGGGGAACTATGGCTACACCTTC. This chain connects TRBV5-1 to TRBJ1-2; 7 nucleotides align to TRBD1. Germline CDR1 and CDR2: SGHRS and YFSETQ. The ends lost 2 bases at V and 2 bases at J; junction bases unmatched: 6. The CDR3 runs to 15 residues.